Listed below are T cell receptor beta chains from one sample, sequenced in a study of control samples from healthy donors and cancer patients. Profiled with immunoSEQ multiplex PCR; TCRdb holds only in-frame clones, not every one. The sample carries roughly 170,000 clones, over 85% recorded once. Input material: blood. These receptors all come from a woman aged 55 to 70 in good health. Both conserved end residues are part of each CDR3. D genes are given only for firm matches. A clone size is listed for some rows: how often the clone was seen (once, few, many), or a class if it is expanded.

j_call d_call v_call cdr3_length clone_size cdr3_nt cdr3_aa
TRBJ2-3 . TRBV7-6 15 . TGTGCCAGCAGCTTAGCGGTGTCAGTCACAGATACGCAGTATTTT CASSLAVSVTDTQYF
TRBJ2-1 . TRBV5-1 15 . TGCGCCAGCAGCTTGGACATCAGCTCCTACAATGAGCAGTTCTTC CASSLDISSYNEQFF
TRBJ2-4 TRBD1 TRBV4-3 22 . TGCGCCAGCAGCCAAACATTCAAGCCGGGACAGGGGGGGTTGAGCGCCAAAAACATTCAGTACTTC CASSQTFKPGQGGLSAKNIQYF
TRBJ1-1 . TRBV18 14 . TGTGCCAGCTCACCACGGAGGGGTATAACTGAAGCTTTCTTT CASSPRRGITEAFF
TRBJ2-3 . TRBV4-3 17 . TGCGCCAGCAGCCAAGATAGTACCACCCGGCCACCAGATACGCAGTATTTT CASSQDSTTRPPDTQYF
TRBJ2-3 TRBD2 TRBV9 17 once TGTGCCAGCAGGAAAGGGACTAGCGGGGGCCCCACAGATACGCAGTATTTT CASRKGTSGGPTDTQYF
TRBJ1-2 TRBD1 TRBV13 15 . TGTGCCAGCAGCTTAGGGGGACAGGGGGCGGTTGGCTACACCTTC CASSLGGQGAVGYTF
TRBJ1-5 TRBD1 TRBV19 14 . TGTGCCAGTACCCAAACAGGGGGCTCAGTCCCCCAGCATTTT CASTQTGGSVPQHF
TRBJ1-5 . TRBV6-6 14 . TGTGCCAGCAGTTACTTAGGGGGTCAGCAGCCCCAGCATTTT CASSYLGGQQPQHF
TRBJ1-1 . TRBV5-1 14 . TGCGCCAGCAGTAAGGGGACATCAAACACTGAAGCTTTCTTT CASSKGTSNTEAFF
TRBJ1-1 . TRBV5-4 16 . TGTGCCAGCAGCTTGGGCCAGGGTTTCATGAACACTGAAGCTTTCTTT CASSLGQGFMNTEAFF
TRBJ1-3 TRBD1 TRBV9 20 once TGTGCCAACCGTTCCGAACCGGGACAGGGACAGTCGGTACTCGGAAACACCATATATTTT CANRSEPGQGQSVLGNTIYF
TRBJ2-7 . TRBV7-9 18 . TGTGCCAGCAGCTACTTACAGGGGTTTGGGACTGGCACTTACGAGCAGTACTTC CASSYLQGFGTGTYEQYF
TRBJ2-1 TRBD1 TRBV6-1 18 . TGTGCCAGCAGTGACCAGCCCCCGGGACAGGGTCGCTCAATGGAGCAGTTCTTC CASSDQPPGQGRSMEQFF
TRBJ1-1 TRBD1 TRBV2 15 . TGTGCCAGCAGTGCCCCACAGGGGGGACGAACTGAAGCTTTCTTT CASSAPQGGRTEAFF
TRBJ2-7 . TRBV29-1 13 . TGCAGCGTTTATACAGGAAGGAGCCACGAGCAGTACTTC CSVYTGRSHEQYF
TRBJ2-7 . TRBV6-5 12 . TGTGCCAGCAAAGACAGCTACTACGAGCAGTACTTC CASKDSYYEQYF
TRBJ2-1 . TRBV5-6 17 . TGTGCCAGCAGCTTGGTCAGGACAGCCCTTACGTCGGATGAGCAGTTCTTC CASSLVRTALTSDEQFF
TRBJ2-1 . TRBV9 17 . TGTGCCAGCAGCGTGGCGGACGCACAAAGCTCCTACAATGAGCAGTTCTTC CASSVADAQSSYNEQFF
TRBJ1-4 TRBD1 TRBV7-6 14 . TGTGCCAGCAGCCCGGGACAGGGTGGAGAAAAACTGTTTTTT CASSPGQGGEKLFF
TRBJ2-1 . TRBV15 14 . TGTGCCACCAGCAGCGGGAAGACTTACAATGAGCAGTTCTTC CATSSGKTYNEQFF
TRBJ1-2 . TRBV5-6 12 . TGTGCCAGCAGCTTGGTGCCGTATGGCTACACCTTC CASSLVPYGYTF
TRBJ1-1 . TRBV2 14 . TGTGCCAGCAGTGTCAGACAGGAGAACACTGAAGCTTTCTTT CASSVRQENTEAFF
TRBJ2-7 . TRBV2 13 . TGTGCCAGCAGTGGTAGTACCGGACAAGGGCAGTACTTC CASSGSTGQGQYF
TRBJ2-2 TRBD1 TRBV9 18 . TGTGCCAGCAGCCCGGGGACAGGGTGGGGTGCGAACACCGGGGAGCTGTTTTTT CASSPGTGWGANTGELFF
TRBJ1-5 TRBD1 TRBV19 14 . TGTGCCAGTAGTGACAGGGGAGGCAATCAGCCCCAGCATTTT CASSDRGGNQPQHF
TRBJ2-6 TRBD2 TRBV4-2 18 . TGTGCCAGCAGCCCGGGGGGGCCGTGGGAATCTGGGGCCAACGTCCTGACTTTC CASSPGGPWESGANVLTF
TRBJ2-1 . TRBV6-2/TRBV6-3 11 . TGTGCCACAAGTTACATGGGGGGCAAGTTCTTC CATSYMGGKFF
TRBJ2-1 . TRBV6-2/TRBV6-3 15 once TGTGCCAGCAGTCACCCAACCGGGACAAAGAGGGAGCAGTTCTTC CASSHPTGTKREQFF
TRBJ1-6 TRBD1 TRBV5-1 15 . TGCGCCAGCAGCGTGGGACAGGGCCATAATTCACCCCTCCACTTT CASSVGQGHNSPLHF
TRBJ1-5 TRBD1 TRBV19 16 few TGTGCCAGTAGCAGTCAGGGGGCTAGCGATAATCAGCCCCAGCATTTT CASSSQGASDNQPQHF
TRBJ1-1 . TRBV30 15 . TGTGCCTGGAGTGTACGTGGGGGACCGCACACTGAAGCTTTCTTT CAWSVRGGPHTEAFF
TRBJ2-5 TRBD1 TRBV3-1/TRBV3-2 16 . TGTGCCAGCAGCTTGCGGACAGGGGGTGTTCAAGAGACCCAGTACTTC CASSLRTGGVQETQYF
TRBJ1-3 . TRBV3-1/TRBV3-2 19 . TGTGCCAGCAGCCAAGACGGAACATATAAACTGATCTCTGGAAACACCATATATTTT CASSQDGTYKLISGNTIYF
TRBJ2-7 TRBD2 TRBV3-1/TRBV3-2 13 . TGTGCCAGCAGTCAGTTGGGGGGGTACGAGCAGTACTTC CASSQLGGYEQYF
TRBJ2-1 TRBD2 TRBV5-4 15 . TGTGCTACCCAAACGACTAGCGAGCGATACAATGAGCAGTTCTTC CATQTTSERYNEQFF